The clone carrying this TCR beta chain was recorded at least ten times. With 0 bases removed from V and 5 bases from J, the gap between germline ends came to 11 bases. Germline CDR1 and CDR2: MNHEY and SVGEGT. This CDR3 has 14 residues. This sample stems from a study of Graves' ophthalmopathy and Graves' hyperthyroidism. Across the study: At the time of initial diagnosis and before any treatment, peripheral blood was collected.

Amplified TCR beta CDR3 regions were obtained using RNA transcripts as template. HTBI primers primed a first-round RT-PCR, and a second-round multiplex PCR followed. A single record per CDR3 protein comes from TCRdb applying MiXCR to the multiplex PCR reads. In the table there are roughly 400,000 distinct CDR3 sequences, approximately 20% of which are singletons. This sequence originates from a woman younger than 30 with Graves' ophthalmopathy. Material: peripheral blood. The V call is TRBV6-2 or TRBV6-3, the J call TRBJ2-7; D not certain. Here the CDR3 DNA reads TGTGCCAGCAGTTACTCGAATCTACTGAACGAGCAGTACTTC. Residues: CASSYSNLLNEQYF.